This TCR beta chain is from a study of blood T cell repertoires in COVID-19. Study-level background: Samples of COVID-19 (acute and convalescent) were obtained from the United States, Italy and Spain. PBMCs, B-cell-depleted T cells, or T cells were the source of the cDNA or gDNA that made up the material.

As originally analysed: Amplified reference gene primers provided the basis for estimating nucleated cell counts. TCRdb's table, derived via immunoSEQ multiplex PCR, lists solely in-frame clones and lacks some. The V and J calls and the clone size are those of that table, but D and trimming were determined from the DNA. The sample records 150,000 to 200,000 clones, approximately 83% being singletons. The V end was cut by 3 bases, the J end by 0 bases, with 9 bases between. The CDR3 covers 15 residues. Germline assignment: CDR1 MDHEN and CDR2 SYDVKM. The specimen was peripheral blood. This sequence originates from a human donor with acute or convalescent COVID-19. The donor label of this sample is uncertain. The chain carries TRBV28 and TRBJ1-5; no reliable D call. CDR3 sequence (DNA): TGTGCCAGCAGTTTGAGGGCGGATAGCAATCAGCCCCAGCATTTT. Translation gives CASSLRADSNQPQHF.